A single sample gave rise to the 13 T cell receptor beta chains below, sequenced in a study. Tregs were sorted as CD4+CD25+CD127-/low cells. From the 5' RACE reads, TCRdb called clonotypes with MiXCR, one entry per CDR3 protein. The repertoire holds over 45,000 distinct CDR3 sequences, with about 28% as singletons. The sequenced material came from tumor-infiltrating Tregs sorted from the breast tumor. The receptors were sampled from a female donor with breast cancer.

This clonotype was counted only a few times. The chain recombines TRBV5-1 with TRBJ2-3, with D tentatively TRBD1 or TRBD2 (5 bases each). CDR3 length: 15 amino acids. The germline CDR1 and CDR2 sequences are SGHRS and YFSETQ. Trimming shortened V by 3 bases and J by 0 bases, and 11 bases separated the two germline ends. The CDR3 sequence: CASSWQRGSTDTQYF. In DNA, the CDR3 is TGCGCCAGCAGCTGGCAGAGGGGTAGCACAGATACGCAGTATTTT.

The sample holds many counts of this clonotype. CDR3 DNA: TGTGCCAGCAGCCTAGCGGGGGAAGCTTTCTTT. Encoded protein: CASSLAGEAFF. V and J are TRBV12-3 or TRBV12-4 and TRBJ1-1; D call uncertain. The CDR3 extends over 11 amino acids. V lost 6 bases, J lost 8 bases, and 10 bases lay in between.

This clonotype occurred many times. CDR3: CASSYEGFIRAEQYF. The DNA for the CDR3 is TGTGCCAGCAGTTATGAGGGTTTTATAAGGGCCGAGCAGTACTTC. The chain is built from TRBV6-2 or TRBV6-3 and TRBJ2-7; tentative D call: TRBD2 (5 bases). CDR1 is MNHEY, CDR2 SVGEGT, per germline. The CDR3 has 15 residues. V was shortened by 3 bases and J by 6 bases, with 18 bases between the two germline ends.

As concerns this clonotype: A much bigger clone sits one base away, suggesting this may be a read error. This sequence joins TRBV5-1 and TRBJ2-5; D is uncertain. The CDR3 is 16 residues long. Germline CDR1 reads SGHRS; CDR2 reads YFSETQ. The CDR3 region has the DNA TGCGCCAGCGGCTTGGGCCCGGCGACCACCCAAGAGACCCAGTACTTC. Amino acids: CASGLGPATTQETQYF.

The chain combines TRBV28 with TRBJ1-4, with a possible D match to TRBD1 (5 bases). CDR1 is MDHEN, CDR2 SYDVKM, per germline. The CDR3 runs to 15 residues. Trimming took off 6 bases at V and 3 bases at J, with 14 bases between the two ends. The CDR3 region has the DNA TGTGCCAGCAGAATTTTGACAGACTCTAATGAAAAACTGTTTTTT. It codes for CASRILTDSNEKLFF. The entire variable domain, with the rest obtained from reference TRBV28 and TRBJ1-4, is as follows: DVKVTQSSRYLVKRTGEKVFLECVQDMDHENMFWYRQDPGLGLRLIYFSYDVKMKEKGDIPEGYSVSREKKERFSLILESASTNQTSMYLCASRILTDSNEKLFFGSGTQLSVL.

This clonotype came up many times. The chain links TRBV7-9 to TRBJ1-1, with 10 bases aligning to TRBD1. The CDR3 has 15 residues. V dropped 5 bases and J dropped 1; count of bases not matched to a gene: 4. Germline CDR1 SEHNR, CDR2 FQNEAQ (reference sequence). The CDR3 loop reads CASSPRDRGNTEAFF. The CDR3 coding sequence is TGTGCCAGCAGCCCCAGGGACAGGGGGAACACTGAAGCTTTCTTT. The full variable domain, rest sourced from reference TRBV7-9 and TRBJ1-1, is DTGVSQNPRHKITKRGQNVTFRCDPISEHNRLYWYRQTLGQGPEFLTYFQNEAQLEKSRLLSDRFSAERPKGSFSTLEIQRTEQGDSAMYLCASSPRDRGNTEAFFGQGTRLTVV.

J is TRBJ2-1 and V is TRBV7-9, with TRBD1 matching 7 bases. V shed 1 base, J shed 4 bases, and the junction held 1 base outside the gene matches. Germline V gives CDR1 SEHNR, CDR2 FQNEAQ (reference sequence). This CDR3 spans 14 amino acids. This chain's CDR3 is CASSLDRGYNEQFF. Written as DNA, the CDR3 is TGTGCCAGCAGCTTAGACAGGGGTTACAATGAGCAGTTCTTC.

V usage is TRBV20-1 and J usage is TRBJ2-5; no reliable D call. The CDR3 consists of 14 residues. The germline V and J ends were trimmed by 0 bases and 0 bases, with 8 bases remaining between them. Germline V gene data show CDR1 as DFQATT and CDR2 as SNEGSKA (reference sequence). CDR3 in amino acids: CSARDDLDQETQYF. The CDR3 bases are TGCAGTGCTAGAGATGATCTAGACCAAGAGACCCAGTACTTC.

This clonotype was seen a few times. This chain connects TRBV5-1 to TRBJ2-1; perhaps D is TRBD1 or TRBD2 (5 bases each). The ends were cut back, 1 base at V and 6 bases at J, with 11 bases in the middle. The CDR3 consists of 14 residues. Germline CDR1 is SGHRS and CDR2 is YFSETQ. CDR3 coding DNA: TGCGCCAGCAGCTTGCTGGCAGGGAGCAATGAGCAGTTCTTC. Its translation is CASSLLAGSNEQFF.

The chain uses TRBV4-3 and TRBJ1-1; D gene ambiguous. The germline gives CDR1 LGHNA, CDR2 YSLEER. The CDR3 sequence is 15 residues long. Deletions cut 0 bases from V and 5 bases from J, with 13 bases between. The DNA of the CDR3 is TGCGCCAGCAGCCAAGATGGCAGTCTGGGAACTGAAGCTTTCTTT. This gives the protein CASSQDGSLGTEAFF.

The gene calls are TRBV24-1 and TRBJ2-5; D is undetermined. The CDR3 contains 15 residues. CDR1 is KGHDR and CDR2 is SFDVKD in the germline V gene. Trimming pared 4 bases from V and 1 base from J, leaving 12 bases between. Here the CDR3 reads CATSETGWGQETQYF. The CDR3 DNA reads TGTGCCACCAGTGAAACCGGGTGGGGCCAAGAGACCCAGTACTTC.

This clonotype was counted only a few times. This could be a read error, since a much larger clone is one nucleotide away. The genes are TRBV9 and TRBJ1-6; no reliable D call. From germline, CDR1 is SGDLS and CDR2 YYNGEE. V was clipped by 0 bases and J by 9 bases, with 10 bases between them. This CDR3 comprises 14 residues. The DNA for the CDR3 is TGTGCCAGCAGCGTAGCTAAGACTAGTTCACCCCTCCACTTT. Its translation is CASSVAKTSSPLHF.

This clonotype was counted only a few times. The chain employs TRBV5-1 and TRBJ1-6, with D perhaps TRBD1 (5 bases). This CDR3 region has 18 residues. Trimming stripped 0 bases from V and 0 bases from J, with 13 bases between. The V gene's germline CDR1 is SGHRS and CDR2 YFSETQ. This CDR3 reads CASSLDPGASSYNSPLHF. The CDR3 DNA reads TGCGCCAGCAGCTTGGACCCCGGGGCCAGCTCCTATAATTCACCCCTCCACTTT.